This T cell receptor beta chain was identified during a study of blood T cells in healthy people across ages. This CDR3 is built from 13 residues. CDR1 is DFQATT and CDR2 is SNEGSKA in the germline V gene (reference sequence). V lost 5 bases and J lost 0; bases outside the gene matches: 2. Using a J-beta primer mix together with a sample-barcoded 5' primer, a second PCR was run for roughly 7 to 12 cycles. Using its own MiXCR run on the 5' RACE reads, TCRdb lists one record per CDR3 protein. The top ten hold about 12% of the sample, which has about 1.1 million distinct CDR3 sequences, less than 45% seen once. For every donor, a draw yielded about 10 milliliters of peripheral blood.

This sequence joins TRBV20-1 and TRBJ1-2; 8 bases agree with TRBD1. The sequence was collected from a young man in good health. Sequences were obtained from blood. DNA of the CDR3: TGCAGTGCTGGACAGGGTACTAACTATGGCTACACCTTC. Protein: CSAGQGTNYGYTF.